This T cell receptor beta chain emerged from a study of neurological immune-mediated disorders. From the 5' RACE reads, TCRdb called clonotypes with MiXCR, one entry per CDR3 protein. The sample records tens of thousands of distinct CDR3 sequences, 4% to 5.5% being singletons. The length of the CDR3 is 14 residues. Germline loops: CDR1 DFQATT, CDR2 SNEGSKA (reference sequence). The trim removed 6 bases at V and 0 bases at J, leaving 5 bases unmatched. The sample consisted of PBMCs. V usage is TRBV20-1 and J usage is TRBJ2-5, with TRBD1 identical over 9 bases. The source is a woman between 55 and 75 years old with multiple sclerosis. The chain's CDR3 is CSAPGQGNQETQYF. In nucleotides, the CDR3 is TGCAGTGCCCCGGGACAGGGCAACCAAGAGACCCAGTACTTC.